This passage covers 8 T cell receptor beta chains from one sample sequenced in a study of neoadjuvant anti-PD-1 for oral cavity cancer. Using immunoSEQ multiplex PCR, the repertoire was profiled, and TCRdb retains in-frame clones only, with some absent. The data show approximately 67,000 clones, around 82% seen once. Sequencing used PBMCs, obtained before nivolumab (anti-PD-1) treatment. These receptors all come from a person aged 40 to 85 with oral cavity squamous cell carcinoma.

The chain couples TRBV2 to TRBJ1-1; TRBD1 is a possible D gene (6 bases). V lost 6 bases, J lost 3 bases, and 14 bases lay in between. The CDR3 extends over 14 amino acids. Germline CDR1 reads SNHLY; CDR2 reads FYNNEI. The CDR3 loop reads CASRGTGGYTEAFF. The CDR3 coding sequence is TGTGCCAGCAGGGGTACCGGGGGCTACACTGAAGCTTTCTTT.

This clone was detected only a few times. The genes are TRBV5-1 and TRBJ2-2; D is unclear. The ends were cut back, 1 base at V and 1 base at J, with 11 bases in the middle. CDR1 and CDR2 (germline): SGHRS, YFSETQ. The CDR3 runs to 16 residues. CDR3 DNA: TGCGCCAGCAGCTTGTCCGTACTGGGGAACACCGGGGAGCTGTTTTTT. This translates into CASSLSVLGNTGELFF.

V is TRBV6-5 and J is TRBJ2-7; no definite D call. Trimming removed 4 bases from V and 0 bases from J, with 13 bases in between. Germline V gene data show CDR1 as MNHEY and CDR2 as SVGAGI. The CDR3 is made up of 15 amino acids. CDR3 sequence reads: CASSLLDSGSYEQYF. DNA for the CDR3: TGTGCCAGCAGTTTGTTGGATTCCGGCTCCTACGAGCAGTACTTC.

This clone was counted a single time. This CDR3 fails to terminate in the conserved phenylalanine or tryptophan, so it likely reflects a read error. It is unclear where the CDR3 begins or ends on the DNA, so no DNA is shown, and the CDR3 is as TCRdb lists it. CDR3: CASSPNLAGEEII. V is TRBV18 and J is TRBJ2-7. Germline V gene data show CDR1 as KGHSH and CDR2 as LQKENI. The CDR3 contains 13 residues when both ends are counted.

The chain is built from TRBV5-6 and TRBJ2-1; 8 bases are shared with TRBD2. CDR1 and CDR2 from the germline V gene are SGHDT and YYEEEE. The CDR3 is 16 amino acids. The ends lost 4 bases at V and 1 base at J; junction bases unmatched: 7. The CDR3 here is CASSPMSGGSYNEQFF. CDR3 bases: TGTGCCAGCAGCCCCATGAGCGGGGGTTCCTACAATGAGCAGTTCTTC.

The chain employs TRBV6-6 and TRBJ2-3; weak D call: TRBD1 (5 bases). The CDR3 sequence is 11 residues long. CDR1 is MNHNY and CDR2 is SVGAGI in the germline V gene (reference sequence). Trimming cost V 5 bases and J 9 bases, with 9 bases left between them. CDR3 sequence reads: CASSERTTQYF. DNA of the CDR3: TGTGCCAGCAGTGAACGGACAACGCAGTATTTT.

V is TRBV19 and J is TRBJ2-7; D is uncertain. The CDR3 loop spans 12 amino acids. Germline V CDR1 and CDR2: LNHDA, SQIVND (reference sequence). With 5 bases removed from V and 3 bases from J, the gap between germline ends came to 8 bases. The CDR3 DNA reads TGTGCCAGTAGTTTTGGAAGCTACGAGCAGTACTTC. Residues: CASSFGSYEQYF.

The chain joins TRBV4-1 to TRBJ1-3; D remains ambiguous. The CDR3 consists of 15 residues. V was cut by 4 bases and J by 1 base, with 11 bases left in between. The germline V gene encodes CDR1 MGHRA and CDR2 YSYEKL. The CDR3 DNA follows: TGCGCCAGCAGCCGGGTGGGAGGATCTGGAAACACCATATATTTT. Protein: CASSRVGGSGNTIYF.